This T cell receptor beta chain was retrieved from a study of blood T cell repertoires in COVID-19 (dated by TCRdb to about 2020). About the investigation overall: Collaborator samples came from the United States, Italy and Spain and covered acute and convalescent phases of COVID-19. The material from the prospective study consisted of cDNA or gDNA derived from T cells, B-cell-depleted T cells, or PBMCs. The dataset comprised deeply sampled blood TCRbeta repertoires from subjects exposed to, actively infected with, or recovered from COVID-19. The repertoires were released in a freely available public database meant as a resource for research on the immune response to SARS-CoV-2. Samples were obtained from the ongoing ImmuneRACE study (first 160 participants) and from some 1,300 subjects provided by 6 global collaborators. The sample metadata nearly always contained a de-identified subject ID, COVID-19 status, age in years and sex. Where HLA class I and class II types were available, the types were taken from metadata supplied by the sample provider, not from assay-based typing. Broad study findings and their caveats: The amount of clinical and demographic metadata varied by source and participant and was provided uncurated.

The immunoSEQ Assay, a bias-controlled multiplex PCR, was used to amplify TCRbeta CDR3 regions from genomic DNA. Per the authors' processing: The number of nucleated cells in each sample was estimated by amplification of reference gene primers within the assay. Sequence reads were collapsed and filtered to measure the absolute abundance of every unique TCRbeta CDR3 rearrangement. For each sample, productive Simpson clonality was calculated by taking the square root of Simpson's diversity index across productive rearrangements. Imported from immuneACCESS, the table was reduced by TCRdb to in-frame sequences with V and J called. These copies leave out some clones; in studies compared against another copy, an unresolved V gene accounts for under half, and the cause of the remainder is not known. That table supplies the V and J calls and clone size; D and trimming were determined from the DNA. Here the sample has fewer than 250,000 clones; around nine tenths occur a single time. Clones ranked in the top ten supply 0.72% of the sample.

Whole blood was collected in K2EDTA tubes by collaborating institutions according to the institutions' own protocols. Collaborator samples were shipped for TCRbeta analysis as frozen whole blood, isolated PBMCs, or DNA extracted from either sample type. On this clone itself: Its antigen remains unidentified. Within one base of it there is no much larger clone, and no base qualities were kept.

V lost 3 bases and J lost 6 bases; the stretch between them is 12 bases long. From the germline V gene (reference sequence), CDR1 is DFQATT and CDR2 is SNEGSKA. The cysteine opens and the phenylalanine closes a CDR3 of 14 amino acids. Just the 42-base CDR3 DNA is kept, in frame starting at base 1. This chain joins TRBV20-1 to TRBJ1-6, with the D gene call left open. The sample comprised peripheral blood. This sequence originates from a man aged 35 to 55 with acute or convalescent COVID-19. The nucleotides read TGCAGTGCTAGTAGTGTCGGAGTTAATTCACCCCTCCACTTT. Its protein reads: CSASSVGVNSPLHF.